Each of the 24 T cell receptor beta chains below was sequenced from the same sample in a study of cytomegalovirus exposure and HLA in healthy donors. In the PCR, 60 Vbeta and 13 Jbeta primers were used. The protocol was immunoSEQ multiplex PCR, while the TCRdb copy is restricted to in-frame clones and leaves out a portion. The repertoire holds roughly 130,000 clones, with 75% to 85% as singletons. The sample consisted of PBMCs. These receptors were collected from a woman aged 40 to 50 in good health and CMV-seronegative.

The CDR3 DNA reads TGTGCCAGCAGCTATATAGATACGCAGTATTTT. This codes for CASSYIDTQYF. This rearrangement joins TRBV5-4 to TRBJ2-3; D ambiguous. The CDR3 covers 11 residues. Germline CDR1 reads SGHNT; CDR2 reads YYREEE (reference sequence). The germline V and J ends were trimmed by 3 bases and 5 bases, with 4 bases remaining between them.

This clone occurred a few times. V usage is TRBV6-6 and J usage is TRBJ1-5; 7 nucleotides line up with TRBD1. With 6 bases clipped from V and 3 bases from J, the junction kept 11 bases outside the gene matches. Germline V CDR1 and CDR2: MNHNY, SVGAGI (reference sequence). The CDR3 extends over 16 amino acids. As DNA, the CDR3 is TGTGCCAGCAGCCGGAGGACAGGCGCGGACAATCAGCCCCAGCATTTT. This gives the protein CASSRRTGADNQPQHF.

This chain uses TRBV4-1 with TRBJ2-2; the D gene is possibly TRBD1 (5 bases). The CDR3 has 15 amino acids. V shed 0 bases and J shed 6 bases, with 11 bases lying between them. Germline loops: CDR1 MGHRA, CDR2 YSYEKL. CDR3 nucleotide sequence: TGCGCCAGCAGCCAAGATGCAGGGAAAGCCGGGGAGCTGTTTTTT. Protein product: CASSQDAGKAGELFF.

As concerns this clone: Sequence at one end of the junction differs from germline and may be a read error. This chain joins TRBV5-1 and TRBJ2-1; 7 bases line up with TRBD1. Germline CDR1 is SGHRS and CDR2 is YFSETQ. The CDR3 loop spans 15 amino acids. CDR3 region: CSSSLGQNSYNEQFF. The DNA of the CDR3 is TGCTCCAGCAGCTTGGGACAGAACTCCTACAATGAGCAGTTCTTC.

The chain links TRBV5-1 to TRBJ2-5, with TRBD2 matching over 12 bases. Looked up from germline, CDR1 is SGHRS and CDR2 is YFSETQ. The CDR3 is 14 amino acids. V shed 4 bases, J shed 4 bases, and the junction held 2 bases outside the gene matches. CDR3 residues: CASSQGLAGETQYF. CDR3 sequence (DNA): TGCGCCAGCAGCCAGGGACTAGCGGGAGAGACCCAGTACTTC.

This chain connects TRBV9 to TRBJ2-1; 11 positions agree with TRBD2. Trimming cost V 2 bases and J 5 bases; bases outside gene matches: 3. In germline, CDR1 is SGDLS, CDR2 YYNGEE. The CDR3 length is 15 residues. The CDR3 DNA reads as TGTGCCAGCAGCGTTAGCGGGAGGGCCCACAATGAGCAGTTCTTC. Translating it yields CASSVSGRAHNEQFF.

V usage is TRBV4-2 and J usage is TRBJ2-2; 14 bases are a match to TRBD2. J was trimmed by 6 bases and V by 3 bases; bases with no gene match: 0. This CDR3 has 15 residues. CDR1 and CDR2 from the germline V gene are LGHNA and YNFKEQ. CDR3 residues: CASSQGLAGAGELFF. The CDR3 DNA sequence: TGTGCCAGCAGCCAGGGACTAGCGGGAGCCGGGGAGCTGTTTTTT.

The rearrangement joins TRBV29-1 to TRBJ2-3, with TRBD2 identical over 10 bases. Germline-derived CDR1 and CDR2 are SQVTM and ANQGSEA. V was pared by 3 bases and J by 4 bases, with 10 bases of the junction left unmatched. The CDR3 extends over 16 amino acids. CDR3 loop: CSVDSGLAGVSDTQYF. The CDR3 region has the DNA TGCAGCGTTGATTCAGGTCTAGCGGGAGTATCAGATACGCAGTATTTT.

The gene calls are TRBV5-6 and TRBJ1-5; 8 bases are shared with TRBD1. The J segment lost 2 bases and the V segment lost 4 bases, leaving 11 bases of the junction unmatched. CDR1 is SGHDT and CDR2 is YYEEEE in the germline V gene. The CDR3 loop spans 17 amino acids. The CDR3 loop reads CASSMRTGTTGNQPQHF. The CDR3, as DNA: TGTGCCAGCAGCATGAGGACAGGGACAACGGGCAATCAGCCCCAGCATTTT.

Notes on this clone: Other DNA sequences in the same sample also yield this CDR3. The chain has TRBV2 and TRBJ2-2; no firm D call. Trimming stripped 6 bases from V and 1 base from J, with 9 bases between. This CDR3 spans 14 amino acids. CDR1 is SNHLY, CDR2 FYNNEI, per germline. The CDR3 reads CASRGTGNTGELFF. In nucleotides, the CDR3 is TGTGCCAGCAGGGGTACGGGGAACACCGGGGAGCTGTTTTTT.

This clone was seen once. The chain couples TRBV5-1 to TRBJ2-1, with D possibly matching TRBD1 (6 bases). The germline V and J ends were trimmed by 0 bases and 10 bases, with 11 bases remaining between them. CDR3 length: 13 amino acids. Germline V gives CDR1 SGHRS, CDR2 YFSETQ. The CDR3 DNA reads TGCGCCAGCAGCTTGGCTCTGGGGGCCGAGCAGTTCTTC. Residues: CASSLALGAEQFF.

The V call is TRBV2, the J call TRBJ2-2; D may be TRBD1 (7 bases). The CDR3 consists of 15 residues. Germline values: CDR1 SNHLY, CDR2 FYNNEI. V was cut by 6 bases and J by 5 bases, with 16 bases left in between. CDR3 residues: CASRIVTGRTGELFF. CDR3 coding DNA: TGTGCCAGCAGAATTGTGACAGGGAGGACCGGGGAGCTGTTTTTT. The variable domain in full, with the rest retrieved from reference TRBV2 and TRBJ2-2, is EPEVTQTPSHQVTQMGQEVILRCVPISNHLYFYWYRQILGQKVEFLVSFYNNEISEKSEIFDDQFSVERPDGSNFTLKIRSTKLEDSAMYFCASRIVTGRTGELFFGEGSRLTVL.

The chain couples TRBV2 to TRBJ2-7; D unclear. The CDR3 runs 10 residues. CDR1 is SNHLY, CDR2 FYNNEI, per germline. Trimming took 8 bases from V and 9 from J, leaving 11 bases between them. CDR3 in DNA: TGTGCCAGCGGGTTACGAGGGCAGTACTTC. It is translated as CASGLRGQYF.

This rearrangement joins TRBV6-1 to TRBJ2-6; D may be TRBD2 (5 bases). The V gene lost 2 bases and the J gene lost 2 bases, with 7 bases spanning the gap. Germline V gene sequence: CDR1 MNHNS, CDR2 SASEGT. The CDR3 has 15 amino acids. The CDR3 sequence is CASSESGTGANVLTF. The CDR3 DNA reads as TGTGCCAGCAGTGAATCGGGAACTGGGGCCAACGTCCTGACTTTC.

V gene TRBV7-6 combines with J gene TRBJ1-1; D might be TRBD1 (5 bases). V shed 3 bases and J shed 4 bases, with 12 bases lying between them. In germline, CDR1 is SGHVS, CDR2 FNYEAQ. The length of the CDR3 is 14 residues. CDR3 protein: CASSFWGPATEAFF. The CDR3 DNA reads TGTGCCAGCAGCTTTTGGGGCCCCGCCACTGAAGCTTTCTTT.

The chain joins TRBV19 to TRBJ1-1, with 9 bases identical to TRBD1. Germline V gene data show CDR1 as LNHDA and CDR2 as SQIVND (reference sequence). The CDR3 runs 14 residues. V lost 4 bases and J lost 13; bases outside the gene matches: 13. The CDR3 spells CASSRNRGRLFLFF. In nucleotides, the CDR3 is TGTGCCAGTAGTAGAAACAGGGGGCGATTATTTCTTTTCTTT.

V is TRBV9 and J is TRBJ1-3; D not resolved. V lost 0 bases, J lost 0 bases, and 7 bases lay in between. Germline V gene lookup returns CDR1 SGDLS and CDR2 YYNGEE. CDR3 length: 15 residues. In DNA, the CDR3 is TGTGCCAGCAGCGTAGGCGGGCACTCTGGAAACACCATATATTTT. As protein: CASSVGGHSGNTIYF.

This chain connects TRBV29-1 to TRBJ2-7; 9 bases align to TRBD1. The CDR3 contains 13 residues. The germline CDR1 and CDR2 sequences are SQVTM and ANQGSEA. Trimming removed 4 bases from V and 2 bases from J; junction bases left unmatched: 3. The CDR3 sequence is CSVGQGGAYEQYF. CDR3 sequence (DNA): TGCAGCGTTGGACAGGGGGGGGCCTACGAGCAGTACTTC.

This chain connects TRBV7-2 to TRBJ1-1, with a tentative D call TRBD1 (5 bases). The CDR3 length is 16 residues. Germline CDR1 SGHTA, CDR2 FQGNSA. V was shortened by 3 bases and J by 10 bases, with 24 bases between the two germline ends. The CDR3 coding sequence is TGTGCCAGCAGCTTTGCCGGAACGGGGACTGCGAAGGGAGCTTTCTTT. Amino acid sequence: CASSFAGTGTAKGAFF. Full variable domain (outside the CDR3, taken from reference TRBV7-2 and TRBJ1-1): GAGVSQSPSNKVTEKGKDVELRCDPISGHTALYWYRQSLGQGLEFLIYFQGNSAPDKSGLPSDRFSAERTGGSVSTLTIQRTQQEDSAVYLCASSFAGTGTAKGAFFGQGTRLTVV.

This sequence joins TRBV7-2 and TRBJ1-5; 9 bases are a match to TRBD1. Germline CDR1 and CDR2: SGHTA and FQGNSA. The CDR3 has 14 amino acids. V dropped 5 bases and J dropped 7; count of bases not matched to a gene: 6. The CDR3 sequence is CASSNTGGRQPQHF. In nucleotides, the CDR3 is TGTGCCAGCAGCAATACAGGGGGCAGGCAGCCCCAGCATTTT. The full variable domain, with the rest looked up from reference TRBV7-2 and TRBJ1-5, is GAGVSQSPSNKVTEKGKDVELRCDPISGHTALYWYRQSLGQGLEFLIYFQGNSAPDKSGLPSDRFSAERTGGSVSTLTIQRTQQEDSAVYLCASSNTGGRQPQHFGDGTRLSIL.

The gene calls are TRBV5-4 and TRBJ2-1; TRBD2 agrees at 9 bases. V was clipped by 0 bases and J by 2 bases; unmatched bases: 9. Germline loops: CDR1 SGHNT, CDR2 YYREEE (reference sequence). The CDR3 is 18 amino acids. The DNA of the CDR3 is TGTGCCAGCAGCTTGGAGTTTGCGTCTAGCGGGGCCTACAATGAGCAGTTCTTC. Translating gives CASSLEFASSGAYNEQFF.

The chain is built from TRBV7-2 and TRBJ2-5; D is uncertain. The CDR3 covers 11 residues. Germline CDR1 and CDR2: SGHTA and FQGNSA. V lost 2 bases, J lost 7 bases, and 5 bases lay in between. CDR3 DNA: TGTGCCAGCAGCTTATCCGGGACCCAGTACTTC. Translation gives CASSLSGTQYF.

The V call is TRBV28, the J call TRBJ1-5; the D gene is possibly TRBD1 (6 bases). With 5 bases removed from V and 8 bases from J, the gap between germline ends came to 13 bases. The CDR3 totals 13 residues. Germline V lookup: CDR1 MDHEN, CDR2 SYDVKM. The CDR3 reads CASSPRGLKPQHF. DNA of the CDR3: TGTGCCAGCAGTCCGCGGGGGCTGAAGCCCCAGCATTTT.

This clone was observed a single time. J is TRBJ2-2 and V is TRBV7-9, with 7 bases identical to TRBD1. The CDR3 consists of 15 residues. Germline lookup yields CDR1 SEHNR and CDR2 FQNEAQ (reference sequence). Trimming removed 5 bases from V and 3 bases from J; junction bases left unmatched: 6. The CDR3 DNA reads as TGTGCCAGCAGCCTCCGGGACAGCTACACCGGGGAGCTGTTTTTT. The encoded protein is CASSLRDSYTGELFF.